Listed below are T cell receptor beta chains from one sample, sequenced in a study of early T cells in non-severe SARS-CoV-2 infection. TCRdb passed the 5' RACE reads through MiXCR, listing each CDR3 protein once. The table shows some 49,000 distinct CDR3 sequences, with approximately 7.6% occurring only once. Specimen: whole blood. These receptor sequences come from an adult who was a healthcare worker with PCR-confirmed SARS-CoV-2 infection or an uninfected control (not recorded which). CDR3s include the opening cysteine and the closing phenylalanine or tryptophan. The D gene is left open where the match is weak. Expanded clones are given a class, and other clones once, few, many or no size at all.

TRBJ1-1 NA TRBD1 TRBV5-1 CASSGRGPGTEAFF TGCGCCAGCAGCGGGAGGGGGCCGGGGACTGAAGCTTTCTTT
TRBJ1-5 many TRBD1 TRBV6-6 CASRTGTARYSNQPQHF TGTGCCAGCAGGACCGGGACAGCGAGATATAGCAATCAGCCCCAGCATTTT
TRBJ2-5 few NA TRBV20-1 CSALGQLGRGETQYF TGCAGTGCTCTTGGACAGTTAGGGCGGGGGGAGACCCAGTACTTC
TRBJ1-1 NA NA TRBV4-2 CASSQDRTGTNTEAFF TGTGCCAGCAGCCAAGATCGTACGGGTACGAACACTGAAGCTTTCTTT
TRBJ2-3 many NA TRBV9 CASSVGQNTDTQYF TGTGCCAGCAGCGTAGGACAAAACACAGATACGCAGTATTTT
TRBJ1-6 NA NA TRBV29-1 CSVRNNTGSPLHF TGCAGCGTTAGAAACAATACTGGATCACCCCTCCACTTT
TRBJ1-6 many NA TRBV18 CASSPDLLEGSLHF TGTGCCAGCTCACCGGACCTATTGGAAGGATCTCTCCACTTT
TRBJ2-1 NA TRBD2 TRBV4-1 CASSPTSGVYNEQFF TGCGCCAGCAGCCCTACTAGCGGGGTATACAATGAGCAGTTCTTC
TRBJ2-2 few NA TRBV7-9 CASSLGGIGELFF TGTGCCAGCAGCCTGGGAGGTATCGGGGAGCTGTTTTTT
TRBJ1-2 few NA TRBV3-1 CASSQAPDSNYGYTF TGTGCCAGCAGCCAAGCCCCGGACAGTAACTATGGCTACACCTTC
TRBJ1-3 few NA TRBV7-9 CASSSNRFREGTIYF TGTGCCAGCAGCTCCAACCGGTTTAGGGAGGGCACCATATATTTT
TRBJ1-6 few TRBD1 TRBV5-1 CASSSATGRDSPLHF TGCGCCAGCAGCTCCGCGACAGGGAGGGATTCACCCCTCCACTTT
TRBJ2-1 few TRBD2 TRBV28 CASSPGGLTSYNEQFF TGTGCCAGCAGCCCGGGGGGGTTAACGTCCTACAATGAGCAGTTCTTC
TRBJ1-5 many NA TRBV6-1 CASSELLPNQPQHF TGTGCCAGCAGTGAGCTGCTCCCTAATCAGCCCCAGCATTTT
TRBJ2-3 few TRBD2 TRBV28 CASSLPGGASTDTQYF TGTGCCAGCAGTTTACCCGGGGGGGCTTCCACAGATACGCAGTATTTT
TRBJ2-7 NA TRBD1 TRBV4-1 CASRPFDRGIDEQYF TGCGCCAGCAGACCCTTCGACAGGGGTATAGACGAGCAGTACTTC
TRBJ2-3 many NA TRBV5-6 CASSLHDTQYF TGTGCCAGCAGCTTACATGATACGCAGTATTTT
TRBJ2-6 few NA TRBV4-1 CASSQDRGQYKANVLTF TGCGCCAGCAGCCAAGATCGTGGGCAGTACAAAGCCAACGTCCTGACTTTC
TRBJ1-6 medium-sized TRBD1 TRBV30 CAWSPTGWENSPLHF TGTGCCTGGAGCCCGACAGGGTGGGAAAATTCACCCCTCCACTTT
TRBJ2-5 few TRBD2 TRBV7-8 CASSKTSLGTQYF TGTGCCAGCAGCAAGACTAGCTTAGGGACCCAGTACTTC
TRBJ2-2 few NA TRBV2 CASTGKGGELFF TGTGCCAGCACCGGGAAGGGCGGGGAGCTGTTTTTT
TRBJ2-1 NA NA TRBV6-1 CASSEGLVGDEQFF TGTGCCAGCAGTGAAGGACTAGTTGGGGATGAGCAGTTCTTC
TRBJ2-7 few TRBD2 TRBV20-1 CSARDITSGRGEQYF TGCAGTGCTAGAGATATCACTAGCGGGAGAGGCGAGCAGTACTTC
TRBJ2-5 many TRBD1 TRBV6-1 CASSEYTTGARETQYF TGTGCCAGCAGTGAATACACTACAGGGGCCCGAGAGACCCAGTACTTC
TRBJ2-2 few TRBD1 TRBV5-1 CASSADRGRNTGELFF TGCGCCAGCAGCGCTGACAGGGGGCGCAACACCGGGGAGCTGTTTTTT
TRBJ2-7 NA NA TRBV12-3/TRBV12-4 CASSLASSYEQYF TGTGCCAGCAGTTTAGCTAGCTCCTACGAGCAGTACTTC
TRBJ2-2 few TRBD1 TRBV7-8 CASIGQGGGELFF TGTGCCAGCATAGGACAGGGTGGTGGGGAGCTGTTTTTT
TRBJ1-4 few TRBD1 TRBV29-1 CSVGDRRDNEKLFF TGCAGCGTTGGGGACAGGAGGGATAATGAAAAACTGTTTTTT
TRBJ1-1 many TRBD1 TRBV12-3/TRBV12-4 CASSKTGGLTEAFF TGTGCCAGCAGTAAGACAGGGGGCTTGACTGAAGCTTTCTTT
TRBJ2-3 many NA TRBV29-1 CSVDPGVASDTQYF TGCAGCGTTGATCCGGGGGTCGCTTCAGATACGCAGTATTTT
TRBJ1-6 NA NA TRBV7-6 CASSLYSGTLNSPLHF TGTGCCAGCAGCTTATATTCCGGGACGTTGAATTCACCCCTCCACTTT
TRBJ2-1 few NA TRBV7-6 CASSFDWDKNNEQFF TGTGCCAGCAGCTTCGACTGGGACAAAAACAATGAGCAGTTCTTC
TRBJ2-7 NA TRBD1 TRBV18 CASSLRQGTIDEQYF TGTGCCAGCTCGCTTAGACAGGGAACTATAGACGAGCAGTACTTC
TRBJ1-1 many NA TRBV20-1 CSARDIKAEAFF TGCAGTGCTAGAGACATAAAGGCTGAAGCTTTCTTT